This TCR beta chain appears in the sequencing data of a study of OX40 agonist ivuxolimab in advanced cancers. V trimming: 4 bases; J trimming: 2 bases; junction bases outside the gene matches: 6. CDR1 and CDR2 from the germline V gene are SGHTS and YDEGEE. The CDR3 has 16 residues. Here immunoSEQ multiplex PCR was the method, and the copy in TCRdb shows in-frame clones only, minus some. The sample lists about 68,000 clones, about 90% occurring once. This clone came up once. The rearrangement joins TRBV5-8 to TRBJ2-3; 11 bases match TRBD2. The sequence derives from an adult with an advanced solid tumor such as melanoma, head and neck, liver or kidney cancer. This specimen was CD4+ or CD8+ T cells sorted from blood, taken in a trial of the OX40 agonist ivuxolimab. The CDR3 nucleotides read TGTGCCAGCAGCCCCGGGACTAGCGGAACCACAGATACGCAGTATTTT. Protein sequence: CASSPGTSGTTDTQYF.